Listed below are T cell receptor beta chains from one sample, sequenced in a study of CD8+ T cells in alopecia areata. Using immunoSEQ multiplex PCR, the repertoire was profiled, and TCRdb retains in-frame clones only, with some absent. The sample lists around 34,000 clones; around three fifths were seen once. Sequenced material: NKG2D-high CD8+ T cells sorted from blood. Receptors originate from a human donor with alopecia areata. Both conserved end residues are part of each CDR3. Each record gives: V gene, D gene, CDR3 protein. D genes are given only for firm matches.

TRBV27 . CASSSKGVGAFF
TRBV4-3 TRBD1 CASSPGQGTYEQYF
TRBV9 TRBD2 CASSARDYGEQFF
TRBV7-9 TRBD1 CASSLVRGQGVDTGELFF
TRBV7-9 . CASSGGPGASYNEQFF
TRBV7-9 TRBD1 CASIAKGALTEAFF
TRBV6-5 . CASSYVGGGYTF
TRBV5-5 . CASTSPTGTDTQYF
TRBV7-9 . CASSQQGRYEQYF
TRBV2 . CASSLSWGRPYEQYF
TRBV27 . CASSSGPGNEQFF
TRBV5-1 . CASSLEGHNEQFF
TRBV2 . CASSEPTGTNEKLFF
TRBV7-9 . CAALVVPINYGYTF
TRBV4-1 . CASSQDRSIRPQYF
TRBV27 . CASRGFYNEQFF
TRBV4-1 . CASRLAPLSEEAFF
TRBV4-3 TRBD1 CASSPLGTGVHEQYF
TRBV29-1 TRBD2 CSVEEGAGSYNEQFF
TRBV7-2 . CASSARTDTDTQYF
TRBV7-9 . CASSFTGTYEQYF
TRBV19 . CASYQGTEAFF
TRBV6-1 . CASSERVMGETQYF
TRBV6-5 TRBD1 CASSYLLGTGEDEQYF
TRBV9 TRBD1 CASSISGTGRQETQYF
TRBV2 . CASSQGGSSNQPQHF
TRBV29-1 TRBD1 CSVEVMGDRGRDTIYF
TRBV5-6 . CASSSDGNTDTQYF
TRBV7-3 . CASSPRADQETQYF
TRBV5-1 . CASSLRQFYEQYF
TRBV28 TRBD2 CASSLLLATPYNEQFF
TRBV4-3 . CASSPPTGINWGYTF
TRBV6-5 . CASSYGGNTGELFF
TRBV2 . CASRLQGSRNQPQHF
TRBV7-9 TRBD1 CASSWTGDPNQPQHF
TRBV9 . CASGGDGYTF
TRBV4-3 . CASSQLTGEPHEQYF
TRBV5-1 . CASSPEPGAYVGGIQYF
TRBV9 TRBD1 CASSTSGTAYNEQFF
TRBV5-1 . CASSFGTAVGETQYF
TRBV5-1 . CATSEGPSYEQYF
TRBV7-9 TRBD1 CASRVVTGPLDEQFF
TRBV23-1 . CASSPALFGTLEAFF
TRBV28 TRBD2 CAVSLGTSGRANEQFF
TRBV29-1 TRBD1 CSVEGTGPGNTIYF
TRBV4-3 TRBD1 CASSGTGEETQYF
TRBV27 TRBD1 CASRPRRGPNLNTEAFF
TRBV5-1 TRBD1 CASSLWGQGTDTQYF
TRBV6-6 . CASSYEQHEQFF
TRBV5-6 . CASSLASDQSYEQYF
TRBV5-1 . CASSSREESQPQHF
TRBV6-1 . CASSEFGGSNQPQHF
TRBV4-3 . CASSQDWWDRAYGYTF
TRBV30 . CASNTETSTDTQYF
TRBV30 TRBD1 CAGGTGDRTDTQYF
TRBV23-1 . CASSHFGQRTTEQYF
TRBV28 . CASSYPRGFYEQYF
TRBV19 TRBD1 CASQGGIYNEQFF
TRBV7-9 . CASSLAGRNWGYTF
TRBV7-8 . CASSATGTPNTEAFF